Following are 7 T cell receptor beta chains from one sample sequenced in a study of cytomegalovirus exposure and HLA in healthy donors. The study ran its PCR with 60 Vbeta and 13 Jbeta primers. Profiled with immunoSEQ multiplex PCR; TCRdb holds only in-frame clones, not every one. The sample consists of approximately 130,000 clones, roughly three quarters of them appearing once. Sequencing was carried out using PBMCs. These receptors came from a man aged 25-45 years in good health and CMV-seronegative.

The chain recombines TRBV10-3 with TRBJ2-4; TRBD2 might be the D (6 bases). V lost 2 bases, J lost 0 bases, and 26 bases lay in between. CDR3 size: 21 residues. Germline V gives CDR1 ENHRY, CDR2 SYGVKD. CDR3 coding DNA: TGTGCCATCAGTGAGGGACGAATTTCCCCCAATGCGGGAAGAGCCAAAAACATTCAGTACTTC. Encoded protein: CAISEGRISPNAGRAKNIQYF.

This chain links TRBV6-1 with TRBJ2-5; a weak D match, TRBD2 (6 bases). CDR1 and CDR2 from the germline V gene are MNHNS and SASEGT. V lost 6 bases and J 4 bases, leaving 9 bases between the germline ends. The CDR3 covers 12 residues. CDR3 amino acids: CASRGAGETQYF. CDR3 in DNA: TGTGCCAGCAGGGGAGCGGGAGAGACCCAGTACTTC.

The count of this clone is one. This sequence joins TRBV7-3 and TRBJ1-5; D is unresolved. CDR3 length: 13 residues. The germline gives CDR1 SGHTA, CDR2 FQGTGA. V lost 5 bases, J lost 5 bases, and 10 bases lay in between. The CDR3 protein is CASSHGGDQPQHF. CDR3 DNA: TGTGCCAGCAGCCACGGAGGCGATCAGCCCCAGCATTTT. The full variable domain, rest sourced from reference TRBV7-3 and TRBJ1-5, is GAGVSQTPSNKVTEKGKYVELRCDPISGHTALYWYRQSLGQGPEFLIYFQGTGAADDSGLPNDRFFAVRPEGSVSTLKIQRTERGDSAVYLCASSHGGDQPQHFGDGTRLSIL.

The rearrangement links TRBV6-1 to TRBJ2-7, with D maybe TRBD1 (6 bases). V was cut by 4 bases and J by 11 bases, with 12 bases left in between. This CDR3 is 11 amino acids long. Germline loops: CDR1 MNHNS, CDR2 SASEGT. The CDR3 bases are TGTGCCAGCAGTGTGTGGACAGCCGAGTACTTC. Its protein is CASSVWTAEYF.

The chain joins TRBV10-3 to TRBJ2-3; TRBD1 agrees at 9 bases. After removal of 7 bases from V and 3 bases from J, the junction contained 2 bases not matched to a gene. Germline CDR1 and CDR2: ENHRY and SYGVKD. The CDR3 sequence is 13 residues long. The CDR3 DNA is TGTGCCATCAAGGGACAGGGAACAGATACGCAGTATTTT. Translated, it gives CAIKGQGTDTQYF.

This rearrangement joins TRBV19 to TRBJ2-1; D remains ambiguous. There are 11 residues in the CDR3. The V gene lost 4 bases and the J gene lost 10 bases, with 8 bases spanning the gap. Germline CDR1 reads LNHDA; CDR2 reads SQIVND (reference sequence). The CDR3 protein is CASSKAREQFF. The DNA of the CDR3 is TGTGCCAGTAGTAAAGCGAGAGAGCAGTTCTTC.

Comment on this clone: One end of the junction is discordant with germline, which a read error may explain. The chain has TRBV7-2 and TRBJ2-1; perhaps TRBD1 as D (8 bases). The CDR3 length is 15 residues. CDR1 is SGHTA and CDR2 is FQGNSA in the germline V gene. The CDR3 region has the DNA TGTGCCAGCAGCTTAGACCCCGCTCCGGACAGGGAGGGGATCTTC. Amino acids: CASSLDPAPDREGIF. The variable domain in full, with the rest retrieved from reference TRBV7-2 and TRBJ2-1, is GAGVSQSPSNKVTEKGKDVELRCDPISGHTALYWYRQSLGQGLEFLIYFQGNSAPDKSGLPSDRFSAERTGGSVSTLTIQRTQQEDSAVYLCASSLDPAPDREGIFGPGTRLTVL.